Described below is a single T cell receptor (beta chain) sequence and its context. Its antigen is as yet unknown. This sample stems from a study of shared clonotypes between healthy human individuals. Replicate PCRs from sorted subsets contained 200 ng DNA, which is 31,000 or so T cell genomes. The assay was immunoSEQ multiplex PCR, and TCRdb's table has in-frame clones only and misses some. The data show about 2.2 million clones, with over 85% seen just once and about 1.7% held by the top ten. Study-wide results and limits: Generally, naive subsets (rather than memory subsets) showed larger estimated richness.

CD45RO-negative, CCR7-positively selected cells formed the naive CD8 fraction, excluding terminally differentiated effector memory CD45RA+ cells. The receptor's source is a man aged 18 to 30 in good health. Some clones in this sample may be carry-over from other donors' samples. Sequencing was performed on naive CD8+ T cells from PBMCs.

The DNA of the CDR3 is TGTGCCAGTAGTCTGGGACTAGCGGGACGTTCCTACAATGAGCAGTTCTTC. Its translation: CASSLGLAGRSYNEQFF. The J gene is TRBJ2-1, the V gene TRBV19, with TRBD2 matching over 13 bases. The V segment lost 5 bases and the J segment 1 base; nucleotides outside the gene matches: 5. The CDR3 runs 17 residues. Per the germline V gene, CDR1 is LNHDA and CDR2 is SQIVND (reference sequence).